Given below is one T cell receptor (beta chain) in context. Its antigen is not identified. These data originate in a study of shared clonotypes between healthy human individuals. The CDR3 runs 13 residues. Germline CDR1 is SGHKS and CDR2 is YYEKEE (reference sequence). Trimming took 2 bases from V and 6 from J, leaving 10 bases between them. It was across several immunoSEQ plates that each subset's genomic DNA was evenly split. Under the authors' procedure: Without quality scores, immunoSEQ junctional reads could not be filtered like full-length reads. The method was immunoSEQ multiplex PCR; TCRdb's version includes in-frame clones alone and lacks a portion of them. That table supplies the V and J calls and clone size; D and trimming were determined from the DNA. In the table there are around 1,100,000 clones, 70% to 85% of which are singletons. Study-level points and caveats: Approximately 5.3% was the fraction of naive CD4 clonotypes found shared across several donors. Generation probabilities of non-shared clonotypes were lower (relative to those shared by all four donors).

Sequenced sample: memory CD4+ T cells from PBMCs. Sample subset: CD45RA-negative fraction. This chain joins TRBV5-5 and TRBJ2-3; D is undetermined. This TCR was recovered from a man aged 18 to 30 in good health. Some clones in this sample may be carry-over from other donors' samples. CDR3: CASSFWTRDTQYF. Here the CDR3 DNA reads TGTGCCAGCAGCTTTTGGACGAGGGATACGCAGTATTTT.